These 27 T cell receptor beta chains share one sample of origin, sequenced in a study of T cells in tuberculosis. Clones were read by immunoSEQ multiplex PCR, and TCRdb kept only the in-frame ones, dropping some. Of over 30,000 clones listed, less than 95% are singletons. Sequencing was done on a sample of PBMCs. These receptor sequences come from a donor aged 5 to 30 with latent tuberculosis or without tuberculosis infection. Some clones in this sample may be carry-over from other donors' samples.

The chain couples TRBV28 to TRBJ2-7, with TRBD1 identical over 7 bases. With 5 bases clipped from V and 1 base from J, the junction kept 8 bases outside the gene matches. The CDR3 runs to 15 residues. Germline V lookup: CDR1 MDHEN, CDR2 SYDVKM. For the CDR3, the DNA is TGTGCCAGCAGTCCCACTCGACAGGGATCCTACGAGCAGTACTTC. Protein: CASSPTRQGSYEQYF.

The V and J genes are TRBV5-1 and TRBJ1-1; a possible D gene is TRBD1 (6 bases). Trimming removed 1 base from V and 0 bases from J, with 10 bases in between. The germline CDR1 and CDR2 sequences are SGHRS and YFSETQ. The CDR3 is 15 amino acids. In nucleotides, the CDR3 is TGCGCCAGCAGCTTGCAGCAGGGGCTGAACACTGAAGCTTTCTTT. Amino acid sequence: CASSLQQGLNTEAFF.

The chain carries TRBV30 and TRBJ2-1; the D gene is possibly TRBD2 (6 bases). V dropped 4 bases and J dropped 7 bases, with 20 bases sitting between them. Germline V gene sequence: CDR1 GTSNPN, CDR2 SVGIG (reference sequence). This CDR3 region has 15 residues. The CDR3 nucleotides are TGTGCCTGGAATCCCGGGACTCCATTGGGGAATGAGCAGTTCTTC. This codes for CAWNPGTPLGNEQFF. Together with reference TRBV30 and TRBJ2-1, the CDR3 gives the full variable domain: SQTIHQWPATLVQPVGSPLSLECTVEGTSNPNLYWYRQAAGRGLQLLFYSVGIGQISSEVPQNLSASRPQDRQFILSSKKLLLSDSGFYLCAWNPGTPLGNEQFFGPGTRLTVL.

This chain uses TRBV7-9 with TRBJ1-1; D might be TRBD1 (6 bases). V lost 3 bases and J 0 bases, leaving 23 bases between the germline ends. This CDR3 is built from 19 residues. Germline lookup yields CDR1 SEHNR and CDR2 FQNEAQ (reference sequence). DNA of the CDR3: TGTGCCAGCAGCTTTTCAGGGGAGAACCCTCACTACCTGAACACTGAAGCTTTCTTT. Protein sequence: CASSFSGENPHYLNTEAFF. The full variable domain, with the rest looked up from reference TRBV7-9 and TRBJ1-1, is DTGVSQNPRHKITKRGQNVTFRCDPISEHNRLYWYRQTLGQGPEFLTYFQNEAQLEKSRLLSDRFSAERPKGSFSTLEIQRTEQGDSAMYLCASSFSGENPHYLNTEAFFGQGTRLTVV.

V and J are TRBV30 and TRBJ2-3; D uncertain. Trimming cost V 4 bases and J 3 bases, with 11 bases left between them. This CDR3 is 13 amino acids long. Germline CDR1 reads GTSNPN; CDR2 reads SVGIG (reference sequence). The CDR3 DNA follows: TGTGCCTGGACCCTCCCCGGGACAGATACGCAGTATTTT. Translating it yields CAWTLPGTDTQYF.

The chain joins TRBV6-1 to TRBJ1-3; maybe TRBD1 (5 bases). The ends were cut back, 4 bases at V and 0 bases at J, with 13 bases in the middle. The germline V gene has CDR1 MNHNS and CDR2 SASEGT. The CDR3 has 16 amino acids. The CDR3 bases are TGTGCCAGCAGTGCTCAAGACAGCGTCTCTGGAAACACCATATATTTT. This sequence encodes CASSAQDSVSGNTIYF.

This clone has just one count. The chain has TRBV2 and TRBJ1-1; 7 bases match TRBD1. Trimming removed 7 bases from V and 0 bases from J; junction bases left unmatched: 8. Germline CDR1 is SNHLY and CDR2 is FYNNEI. The CDR3 runs to 15 residues. The CDR3 is CASTRTGIMNTEAFF. As DNA, the CDR3 is TGTGCCAGCACCAGGACAGGCATTATGAACACTGAAGCTTTCTTT.

The chain carries TRBV18 and TRBJ2-7; 8 bases fit TRBD1. The V gene end was trimmed by 4 bases and the J gene end by 7 bases; junction bases not matched to a gene: 12. The CDR3 contains 15 residues. Germline V gene lookup returns CDR1 KGHSH and CDR2 LQKENI. CDR3: CASSQNRGDLREQYF. CDR3 in DNA: TGTGCCAGCTCACAGAACAGGGGGGACCTACGGGAGCAGTACTTC. The whole variable domain, filled in from reference TRBV18 and TRBJ2-7, reads NAGVMQNPRHLVRRRGQEARLRCSPMKGHSHVYWYRQLPEEGLKFMVYLQKENIIDESGMPKERFSAEFPKEGPSILRIQQVVRGDSAAYFCASSQNRGDLREQYFGPGTRLTVT.

The chain couples TRBV2 to TRBJ1-1; 8 bases fit TRBD1. Trimming at V came to 8 bases and at J to 4 bases, leaving 9 bases not matched to a gene. CDR3 size: 14 residues. Germline V gene sequence: CDR1 SNHLY, CDR2 FYNNEI. The CDR3 here is CASEAGQGATEAFF. DNA of the CDR3: TGTGCCAGCGAGGCGGGTCAGGGGGCCACTGAAGCTTTCTTT.

The CDR3 DNA sequence: TGTGCCAGCAGTTGGGCGGGGTGGAGCGAGCAGTACTTC. As protein: CASSWAGWSEQYF. The J gene is TRBJ2-7, the V gene TRBV6-5, with D possibly being TRBD2 (6 bases). Germline CDR1 reads MNHEY; CDR2 reads SVGAGI. Trimming cost V 4 bases and J 6 bases, with 13 bases left between them. The CDR3 is 13 amino acids.

The chain links TRBV7-9 to TRBJ2-2; D not certain. Trimming removed 3 bases from V and 5 bases from J, with 7 bases in between. The CDR3 runs to 13 residues. The germline CDR1 and CDR2 sequences are SEHNR and FQNEAQ (reference sequence). This chain's CDR3 is CASSLTLTGELFF. The CDR3 bases are TGTGCCAGCAGCTTGACACTTACCGGGGAGCTGTTTTTT.

This chain links TRBV6-6 with TRBJ2-7; 9 nucleotides align to TRBD1. J gave up 5 bases and V 4 bases, and 6 bases lay outside the gene matches. The CDR3 length is 14 residues. The germline gives CDR1 MNHNY, CDR2 SVGAGI (reference sequence). CDR3 loop: CASSFGTGMNEQYF. The DNA of the CDR3 is TGTGCCAGCAGTTTCGGGACAGGGATGAACGAGCAGTACTTC.

This clone occurred once. This chain connects TRBV7-6 to TRBJ2-7, with 9 bases that match TRBD1. Germline V gene sequence: CDR1 SGHVS, CDR2 FNYEAQ. The CDR3 totals 16 residues. V lost 5 bases, J lost 7 bases, and 15 bases stayed unmatched. CDR3 sequence: CASSLETGTGLGEQYF. DNA of the CDR3: TGTGCCAGCAGCCTCGAGACCGGGACAGGGCTGGGGGAGCAGTACTTC.

This sequence joins TRBV19 and TRBJ2-1, with 9 bases matching TRBD2. Germline-derived CDR1 and CDR2 are LNHDA and SQIVND (reference sequence). V gave up 5 bases and J gave up 3 bases; unmatched junction bases: 5. The CDR3 spans 15 residues. The CDR3, as DNA: TGTGCCAGTAGTTTTAATAGCGGGGGCTACAATGAGCAGTTCTTC. Protein: CASSFNSGGYNEQFF.

J is TRBJ2-3 and V is TRBV4-1, with a tentative D call TRBD1 (5 bases). The V gene's germline CDR1 is MGHRA and CDR2 YSYEKL. CDR3 length: 16 amino acids. Trimming pared 1 base from V and 2 bases from J, leaving 13 bases between. CDR3 sequence (DNA): TGCGCCAGCAGCCAAGTAAGGGCAGGGCTCACAGATACGCAGTATTTT. Encoded protein: CASSQVRAGLTDTQYF.

The rearrangement joins TRBV5-6 to TRBJ2-1; the D gene is possibly TRBD2 (5 bases). There are 16 residues in the CDR3. The V end lost 4 bases, the J end lost 0 bases, and 14 bases lay between the germline ends. The V gene's germline CDR1 is SGHDT and CDR2 YYEEEE. CDR3 residues: CASSGGLESSYNEQFF. The CDR3 DNA sequence: TGTGCCAGCAGCGGAGGACTCGAAAGCTCCTACAATGAGCAGTTCTTC.

This chain connects TRBV15 to TRBJ1-3, with 7 bases lining up with TRBD1. This CDR3 is built from 16 residues. Germline values: CDR1 LNHNV, CDR2 YYDKDF (reference sequence). With V trimmed by 5 bases and J by 0 bases, 7 bases remained unmatched. CDR3 sequence reads: CATSGPTGDSGNTIYF. Written as DNA, the CDR3 is TGTGCCACCAGCGGGCCCACAGGGGACTCTGGAAACACCATATATTTT.

This clone came up once. The V gene is TRBV27, the J gene TRBJ2-1; 15 bases agree with TRBD2. CDR1 and CDR2 (germline): MNHEY, SMNVEV (reference sequence). CDR3 length: 20 residues. With V trimmed by 2 bases and J by 0 bases, 8 bases remained unmatched. The CDR3 loop reads CASSLRGLAGGFSSYNEQFF. The DNA of the CDR3 is TGTGCCAGCAGTTTAAGGGGACTAGCGGGAGGCTTTAGCTCCTACAATGAGCAGTTCTTC.

The chain employs TRBV2 and TRBJ1-2, with TRBD1 identical over 12 bases. V shed 7 bases and J 8 bases; nucleotides not matched to a gene: 17. Germline-derived CDR1 and CDR2 are SNHLY and FYNNEI. CDR3 length: 17 amino acids. CDR3 coding DNA: TGTGCCAGCACCCGCTTATTATCTGGGGACAGGGGGCTCGGCTACACCTTC. Its translation is CASTRLLSGDRGLGYTF.

The CDR3 loop reads CASRSGQGPYNEQFF. DNA for the CDR3: TGTGCCAGCAGGTCGGGACAGGGTCCCTACAATGAGCAGTTCTTC. The rearrangement links TRBV27 to TRBJ2-1; 9 bases fit TRBD1. Trimming cost V 6 bases and J 2 bases; bases outside gene matches: 5. From germline, CDR1 is MNHEY and CDR2 SMNVEV (reference sequence). The CDR3 covers 15 residues.

The chain recombines TRBV5-4 with TRBJ1-2; TRBD1 matches 10 bases. V lost 4 bases and J lost 5; bases outside the gene matches: 8. Germline-derived CDR1 and CDR2 are SGHNT and YYREEE (reference sequence). CDR3 length: 15 amino acids. The CDR3 nucleotides read TGTGCCAGCAGCCCGGGACAGGGGCTCCGGTATGGCTACACCTTC. It specifies CASSPGQGLRYGYTF.

The V call is TRBV29-1, the J call TRBJ2-3; D is perhaps TRBD1 (5 bases). There are 13 residues in the CDR3. Germline CDR1 SQVTM, CDR2 ANQGSEA. Trimming removed 6 bases from V and 6 bases from J, with 16 bases in between. The CDR3 sequence is CSVPTALEDTQYF. The CDR3 DNA reads as TGCAGCGTCCCGACAGCTTTAGAGGATACGCAGTATTTT.

The CDR3 loop reads CSVKDGNYGYTF. The DNA of the CDR3 is TGCAGCGTCAAAGACGGGAACTATGGCTACACCTTC. This chain links TRBV29-1 with TRBJ1-2; D unclear. V was shortened by 6 bases and J by 2 bases, with 10 bases between the two germline ends. Germline CDR1 reads SQVTM; CDR2 reads ANQGSEA. The CDR3 runs to 12 residues.

J is TRBJ1-2 and V is TRBV7-6; TRBD1 agrees at 7 bases. The trim removed 2 bases at V and 7 bases at J, leaving 10 bases unmatched. The CDR3 runs to 15 residues. Per the germline V gene, CDR1 is SGHVS and CDR2 is FNYEAQ. The CDR3 loop is CASSLSPQGSGGYTF. The CDR3 nucleotides are TGTGCCAGCAGCTTATCACCACAGGGGAGCGGTGGCTACACCTTC.

This chain connects TRBV4-1 to TRBJ2-7; perhaps TRBD2 as D (6 bases). Trimming cost V 3 bases and J 0 bases, with 12 bases left between them. Germline V CDR1 and CDR2: MGHRA, YSYEKL. The CDR3 covers 15 residues. DNA of the CDR3: TGCGCCAGCAGCCAGGGGACTTCTAGCTCCTACGAGCAGTACTTC. Translation gives CASSQGTSSSYEQYF.

The chain uses TRBV12-5 and TRBJ2-3, with 15 bases that match TRBD2. The trim removed 6 bases at V and 3 bases at J, leaving 7 bases unmatched. Germline CDR1 reads LGHNT; CDR2 reads FRNRAP. This CDR3 is 17 amino acids long. CDR3 region: CASGPGLAGGWTDTQYF. CDR3 DNA sequence: TGTGCTAGTGGACCCGGACTAGCGGGAGGGTGGACAGATACGCAGTATTTT.

V gene TRBV5-6 combines with J gene TRBJ2-1; 10 bases are shared with TRBD2. The junction had 7 bases not matched to a gene; V was cut back by 3 bases and J by 4 bases. Germline lookup yields CDR1 SGHDT and CDR2 YYEEEE. The CDR3 length is 16 residues. CDR3 nucleotide sequence: TGTGCCAGCAGCTGGGGGGGACTAGCGATTTACAATGAGCAGTTCTTC. This translates into CASSWGGLAIYNEQFF.